This T cell receptor (beta chain) was recovered during a study of naive and memory T cell subsets. Study conclusions and caveats: A few larger clonotypes appeared in naive repertoires, especially CD8, possibly memory cells re-expressing CD45RA. Over 90% of naive TCR sequences appeared only once, unlike memory subsets.

Overnight CMV lysate stimulation of fresh PBMCs defined donor CMV status by CD4+ IFNgamma. Cells stained for CD3, CD4, CD8, CD45RA, CD27 and viability were sorted into four CD45RA/CD27 subsets. The V end was cut by 6 bases, the J end by 3 bases, with 12 bases between. The CDR3 is 14 amino acids. The beta constant-region primer was an equimolar mix of two oligonucleotides covering TRBC1 and TRBC2. Four rounds of PCR amplified the ligated cDNA using nested alpha and beta constant-region primers plus SP2. TCRdb reprocessed the UMI-ligation and nested PCR reads via MiXCR and lists one record per CDR3 protein. Here the sample spans 150,000 or so distinct CDR3 sequences, approximately 24% being singletons. As for this clonotype: Antigen specificity is unknown.

The sample consisted of naive CD4+ T cells from blood. The chain couples TRBV12-3 or TRBV12-4 to TRBJ2-1; possible D gene TRBD2, 5 bases. The TCR comes from a human donor in good health. CDR3 sequence (DNA): TGTGCCAGCAGCTTCCACCGGGACTACAATGAGCAGTTCTTC. It yields the protein CASSFHRDYNEQFF.